Listed below are T cell receptor beta chains from one sample, sequenced in a study of CD8+ T cells in alopecia areata. The repertoire was sequenced with immunoSEQ multiplex PCR; TCRdb's copy has only in-frame clones and lacks some. The sample holds roughly 250,000 clones, 65% to 70% seen once. This specimen was CD4+ T cells sorted from blood, taken at week 0. The source of these receptors is a human donor with alopecia areata. The CDR3 runs from the conserved cysteine through the conserved F or W. The D gene is left open where the match is weak. Clone size appears in some rows only: once, few, many, or a class for an expanded clone.

clone size | J gene | V gene | D gene | CDR3 DNA | CDR3 protein
- | TRBJ1-5 | TRBV6-5 | TRBD1 | TGTGCCAGTGGGACAGAGGGTCAGCCCCAGCATTTT | CASGTEGQPQHF
few | TRBJ2-7 | TRBV6-5 | - | TGTGCCAGCAAGGGACTCTACGAGCAGTACTTC | CASKGLYEQYF
- | TRBJ1-2 | TRBV6-5 | - | TGTGCCAGCAGGCCACCGGGTAGCCTTTATGGCTACACCTTC | CASRPPGSLYGYTF
- | TRBJ2-7 | TRBV29-1 | TRBD1 | TGCAGCGCACAGGGGGCCCACGAGCAGTACTTC | CSAQGAHEQYF
few | TRBJ1-2 | TRBV29-1 | - | TGCAGCGTCGCCCCCGGCGACTATGGCTACACCTTC | CSVAPGDYGYTF
- | TRBJ1-1 | TRBV5-1 | - | TGCGCCAGCAGCCTACTTGGGAACACTGAAGCTTTCTTT | CASSLLGNTEAFF
- | TRBJ2-5 | TRBV15 | - | TGTGCCACCAGGTTCTCCGTACGGGAGACCCAGTACTTC | CATRFSVRETQYF
- | TRBJ2-7 | TRBV29-1 | - | TGCAGCGTCTCAGGGAGAGGGCCCTCCTACGAGCAGTACTTC | CSVSGRGPSYEQYF
- | TRBJ1-4 | TRBV30 | - | TGTGCCTGGAATGACGGAGGAACGGAAAAACTGTTTTTT | CAWNDGGTEKLFF
- | TRBJ2-1 | TRBV5-1 | - | TGCGCCAGCAGCTTCTCTGGCCCGGTCAATGAGCAGTTCTTC | CASSFSGPVNEQFF
- | TRBJ2-3 | TRBV2 | - | TGTGCCAGCAGTGAACGCAGGGGAGGCACAGATACGCAGTATTTT | CASSERRGGTDTQYF
- | TRBJ2-2 | TRBV25-1 | TRBD2 | TGTGCCAGCAGCCCCGGGAGCGGGGTCACCGGGGAGCTGTTTTTT | CASSPGSGVTGELFF
- | TRBJ1-2 | TRBV21-1 | - | TGTGCCGGAGTGGACAGGGGGCAAACGGAAGGCTACACCTTC | CAGVDRGQTEGYTF
- | TRBJ2-7 | TRBV5-1 | - | TGCGCCAGCAGTGATACTTTCAGGGATAGCTCCTACGAGCAGTACTTC | CASSDTFRDSSYEQYF
- | TRBJ1-2 | TRBV6-5 | TRBD1 | TGTGCCAGCAGTTCCACCGGGACAGGGGGGAATGGCTACACCTTC | CASSSTGTGGNGYTF
- | TRBJ2-3 | TRBV29-1 | - | TGCAGCGTCTCCGGAGGAGCGGCAGATACGCAGTATTTT | CSVSGGAADTQYF
- | TRBJ2-7 | TRBV6-5 | TRBD1 | TGTGCCAGCACTCTCGAGGGGGCCCGAGGGAGCTCGGACTTC | CASTLEGARGSSDF
- | TRBJ1-2 | TRBV4-3 | - | TGCGCCAGCAGCCAAGATTATCGCTATGGCTACACCTTC | CASSQDYRYGYTF
- | TRBJ1-6 | TRBV27 | - | TGTGCCAGCAGCCCACCGGGTGGCTATTCACCCCTCCACTTT | CASSPPGGYSPLHF
- | TRBJ2-5 | TRBV7-9 | - | TGTGCCAGCAGCCCACCGCCTAGCAGTAGAGAGACCCAGTACTTC | CASSPPPSSRETQYF
few | TRBJ1-6 | TRBV4-1 | TRBD1 | TGCGCCAGCAGCAACCGGGACAGGGGCTCACCCCTCCACTTT | CASSNRDRGSPLHF
- | TRBJ2-5 | TRBV5-6 | - | TGTGCCAGCAGCCCGGGACGGCGAGAGACCCAGTACTTC | CASSPGRRETQYF
few | TRBJ2-5 | TRBV5-6 | - | TGTGCCAGCTATCGAGGAGTCCAAGAGACCCAGTACTTC | CASYRGVQETQYF
- | TRBJ1-1 | TRBV11-2 | - | TGTGCCAGCAGCTTCTCGCTGGACACTGAAGCTTTCTTT | CASSFSLDTEAFF
few | TRBJ2-3 | TRBV29-1 | TRBD1 | TGCAGCGTATCAGGGGGTAGCACAGATACGCAGTATTTT | CSVSGGSTDTQYF
- | TRBJ2-1 | TRBV29-1 | TRBD2 | TGCAGCGGGGGGACTACCAAGAATGAGCAGTTCTTC | CSGGTTKNEQFF
- | TRBJ2-5 | TRBV5-5 | - | TGTGCCAGCAGCTTAAGCAGCCAAGAGACCCAGTACTTC | CASSLSSQETQYF
- | TRBJ2-5 | TRBV4-1 | TRBD1 | TGCGCCAGCAGCCAAGCGGGAAGGGGGCCAAGGGAGACCCAGTACTTC | CASSQAGRGPRETQYF
- | TRBJ1-6 | TRBV9 | - | TGTGCCAGCAGCCCCCAGACGGGGAACTCACCCCTCCACTTT | CASSPQTGNSPLHF
- | TRBJ2-3 | TRBV7-7 | - | TGTGCTAGCAGCTTGGCGACTAGCACAGATACGCAGTATTTT | CASSLATSTDTQYF
- | TRBJ1-2 | TRBV6-5 | - | TGTGCCAGCAGTTACCAGGCTAACTATGGCTACACCTTC | CASSYQANYGYTF
few | TRBJ2-1 | TRBV9 | TRBD2 | TGTGCCAGCAGCCCGCCGGGACTAGCGGGGGGAACCAATGAGCAGTTCTTC | CASSPPGLAGGTNEQFF
- | TRBJ2-7 | TRBV7-9 | - | TGTGCCAGCAGCAACAAGGACAGCCTGTACTTC | CASSNKDSLYF
once | TRBJ1-2 | TRBV27 | - | TGTGCCAGCAGTTTAGTGGGGAACACTAACTATGGCTACACCTTC | CASSLVGNTNYGYTF
- | TRBJ1-2 | TRBV29-1 | - | TGCAGCGTTGATGGGCATAAAGCTAACTATGGCTACACCTTC | CSVDGHKANYGYTF
- | TRBJ2-1 | TRBV23-1 | - | TGCGCCAGCAGAAACTACAATGAGCAGTTCTTC | CASRNYNEQFF
- | TRBJ2-3 | TRBV19 | TRBD1 | TGTGCCAGCAGGGGGTACGATACGCAGTATTTT | CASRGYDTQYF
few | TRBJ2-5 | TRBV15 | TRBD1 | TGTGCCACCAGCAGACAACAGGGGGCTCAGAGTGGAGAGACCCAGTACTTC | CATSRQQGAQSGETQYF
few | TRBJ2-1 | TRBV7-2 | TRBD2 | TGTGCCAGCAGCGTCCCTAGCGGGGGGGTTACGTACAATGAGCAGTTCTTC | CASSVPSGGVTYNEQFF
- | TRBJ2-3 | TRBV9 | - | TGTGCCAGCAGCGTGGCAGATACGCAGTATTTT | CASSVADTQYF
- | TRBJ2-6 | TRBV7-8 | - | TGTGCCAGCAGTTCGGCTGGGGCCAACGTCCTGACTTTC | CASSSAGANVLTF
- | TRBJ1-2 | TRBV6-5 | - | TGTGCCAGCAGTTACTCCGGAAATGGCTACACCTTC | CASSYSGNGYTF
- | TRBJ2-5 | TRBV29-1 | TRBD2 | TGCAGCGTGTCCGGGGGGTCAGAGACCCAGTACTTC | CSVSGGSETQYF
once | TRBJ2-5 | TRBV10-3 | - | TGTGCCAGCGCCCGGGGGCTCCAAGAGACCCAGTACTTC | CASARGLQETQYF
- | TRBJ2-2 | TRBV7-2 | - | TGTGCCAGCAGCTTCTCACTCCCGAACACCGGGGAGCTGTTTTTT | CASSFSLPNTGELFF
- | TRBJ1-2 | TRBV6-6 | - | TGTGCCGGGAGAATCGGGTTTTCCCAAGGCTACACCTTC | CAGRIGFSQGYTF
few | TRBJ1-1 | TRBV5-1 | - | TGCGCCAGCAGCTTGGGCACTGAAGCTTTCTTT | CASSLGTEAFF